A selection of T cell receptor beta chains follows, all from one sample in a study of beta chain features in type 1 diabetes. Sequencing used immunoSEQ multiplex PCR; TCRdb keeps in-frame clones, though not all of them. Of hundreds of thousands of clones in the sample, 10% to 15% were seen once. Sequenced sample: naive CD4+ T cells from blood. These receptors were obtained from a young man in good health. The CDR3 runs from the conserved cysteine through the conserved F or W. D genes are given only for firm matches. Rows give clone size only sometimes, using once, few, many, or a class for an expanded clone.

j_call	v_call	cdr3_length	clone_size	d_call	cdr3_nt	cdr3_aa
TRBJ2-4	TRBV13	16	.	.	TGTGCCAGCAGCCCCCACCCGTGGGAGGCCAAAAACATTCAGTACTTC	CASSPHPWEAKNIQYF
TRBJ2-2	TRBV11-2	19	.	TRBD2	TGTGCCAGCAGCTCCGATGGGGGGTGGCTAGCGGGAGCGGACGGGGAGCTGTTTTTT	CASSSDGGWLAGADGELFF
TRBJ2-3	TRBV7-2	16	few	TRBD2	TGTGCCAGCAGCTTAGTGCTAGCGGGAGGAGGAGATACGCAGTATTTT	CASSLVLAGGGDTQYF
TRBJ2-3	TRBV5-1	13	.	.	TGCGCCAGCAACTGGGCGGGGACAGATACGCAGTATTTT	CASNWAGTDTQYF
TRBJ2-1	TRBV5-6	15	.	TRBD2	TGTGCCAGCAGCTTGGGACTAGCGGGAGCCGATGAGCAGTTCTTC	CASSLGLAGADEQFF
TRBJ2-6	TRBV4-3	18	few	.	TGCGCCAGCAGCCAAGATCGCTTCACGGGGAATGGGGCCAACGTCCTGACTTTC	CASSQDRFTGNGANVLTF
TRBJ1-1	TRBV30	13	.	.	TGTGCCTGGAGTTCCAGGGGAAACACTGAAGCTTTCTTT	CAWSSRGNTEAFF
TRBJ2-2	TRBV7-3	17	.	.	TGTGCCAGCAGCTCTATCGGCGGGTGGCAAAACACCGGGGAGCTGTTTTTT	CASSSIGGWQNTGELFF
TRBJ2-7	TRBV10-3	14	once	TRBD2	TGTGCCATCAGTGGGACTAGCGGGGTCTACGAGCAGTACTTC	CAISGTSGVYEQYF
TRBJ1-5	TRBV30	14	few	.	TGTGCCTGGAGTGAATCACAGGTGAATCAGCCCCAGCATTTT	CAWSESQVNQPQHF
TRBJ2-7	TRBV7-8	16	few	TRBD1	TGTGCCAGCATCCCTCGCCGAGGGACAGGGCAACGCGAGCAGTACTTC	CASIPRRGTGQREQYF
TRBJ2-1	TRBV28	13	few	TRBD1	TGTGCCAGCAGCCCGGGACAGTTGGTGGGTCAGTTCTTC	CASSPGQLVGQFF
TRBJ1-2	TRBV30	13	.	TRBD1	TGTGCCTGGAGTGTACAGGGGGCCTATGGCTACACCTTC	CAWSVQGAYGYTF
TRBJ2-7	TRBV28	15	few	TRBD2	TGTGCCAGCATTCCCGGGACTAGCGGTACCTACGAGCAGTACTTC	CASIPGTSGTYEQYF
TRBJ1-5	TRBV30	15	few	.	TGTGCCTGGAGTGTACTTTCGACAATTAATCAGCCCCAGCATTTT	CAWSVLSTINQPQHF
TRBJ2-7	TRBV7-2	14	.	TRBD2	TGTGCCAGCAGCTCATACGGGACTACCTACGAGCAGTACTTC	CASSSYGTTYEQYF
TRBJ2-4	TRBV28	16	.	.	TGTGCCAGCAGTTTATTCCTAAGCTTAACCAAAAACATTCAGTACTTC	CASSLFLSLTKNIQYF
TRBJ2-1	TRBV27	16	few	TRBD2	TGTGCCAGCACCCTTCTTAGCGGGGGAGGCTACAATGAGCAGTTCTTC	CASTLLSGGGYNEQFF
TRBJ2-3	TRBV5-1	16	few	TRBD1	TGCGCCAGCAGCGATGGACAGGTCGAGGTTTCAGATACGCAGTATTTT	CASSDGQVEVSDTQYF
TRBJ2-7	TRBV4-3	15	few	TRBD1	TGCGCCAGCAGCCAGACCGGGACAGGCCCCTACGAGCAGTACTTC	CASSQTGTGPYEQYF
TRBJ1-1	TRBV2	15	.	.	TGTGCCAGCAGTGAAGTGGGCTTTACGAACACTGAAGCTTTCTTT	CASSEVGFTNTEAFF
TRBJ2-5	TRBV28	13	.	.	TGTGCCAGCAGTTTACCAGGGCGAGAGACCCAGTACTTC	CASSLPGRETQYF
TRBJ1-1	TRBV30	11	.	.	TGTGCCTGGAGTCCAGGGGTCGCAGCTTTCTTT	CAWSPGVAAFF
TRBJ2-7	TRBV11-1	18	few	.	TGTGCCAGCAGCTTCGGGCTTTGGCGGGCAGGGAAGGGGGACGAGCAGTACTTC	CASSFGLWRAGKGDEQYF
TRBJ2-1	TRBV7-3	12	few	.	TGTGCCAGCAGCTTATCGGGACTGAAGCAGTTCTTC	CASSLSGLKQFF
TRBJ2-1	TRBV11-1	14	.	.	TGTGCCAGCAGCTTGAACAGGGTAATGAATGAGCAGTTCTTC	CASSLNRVMNEQFF
TRBJ2-4	TRBV13	15	many	TRBD1	TGTGCCAGCAGCTTTCAGGGACAGGGACGAAACATTCAGTACTTC	CASSFQGQGRNIQYF
TRBJ2-1	TRBV5-1	15	few	TRBD1	TGCGCCAGCAGCCCGGGACAGGGGGCTTGGAATGAGCAGTTCTTC	CASSPGQGAWNEQFF
TRBJ1-1	TRBV25-1	16	.	.	TGTGCCAGCAGTGGCCACCTTGGGACAACGAACACTGAAGCTTTCTTT	CASSGHLGTTNTEAFF
TRBJ1-1	TRBV10-3	13	few	.	TGTGCCATCAGTAAACAGGGGAACACTGAAGCTTTCTTT	CAISKQGNTEAFF
TRBJ2-1	TRBV6-5	15	few	TRBD2	TGTGCCAGCAGTCGGGGGGGCCTGTGGAGCAATGAGCAGTTCTTC	CASSRGGLWSNEQFF
TRBJ1-1	TRBV10-3	15	.	.	TGTGCCATCAGTGAAACGTCGACAGCTCACACTGAAGCTTTCTTT	CAISETSTAHTEAFF
TRBJ1-1	TRBV28	12	.	.	TGTGCCAGTCAGGGGATGAACACTGAAGCTTTCTTT	CASQGMNTEAFF
TRBJ2-6	TRBV6-5	16	.	TRBD1	TGTGCCAGCAGTTGGACAGGTGGCTCTGGGGCCAACGTCCTGACTTTC	CASSWTGGSGANVLTF
TRBJ2-3	TRBV28	13	.	.	TGTGCCAGCAGTTTGGGCTACACAGATACGCAGTATTTT	CASSLGYTDTQYF
TRBJ1-2	TRBV7-2	15	.	.	TGTGCCAGCAGCTTAGTCCTTCAGGACACACATGGCTACACCTTC	CASSLVLQDTHGYTF
TRBJ2-7	TRBV18	14	.	.	TGTGCCAGCTCACACGCCGGGTCCCCCTACGAGCAGTACTTC	CASSHAGSPYEQYF
TRBJ2-4	TRBV11-1	13	few	TRBD1	TGTGCCAGCAGCAAGGGACAGAAAAACATTCAGTACTTC	CASSKGQKNIQYF
TRBJ2-1	TRBV18	15	few	TRBD2	TGTGCCAGCTCACCGACTAGCGGGAGTATGGATGAGCAGTTCTTC	CASSPTSGSMDEQFF
TRBJ2-5	TRBV15	16	few	.	TGTGCCACCGCCCCTCCCGGAGCCACGGGGGAAGAGACCCAGTACTTC	CATAPPGATGEETQYF
TRBJ2-7	TRBV7-2	14	few	.	TGTGCCAGCAGCAGGGACACCGGCTCCTACGAGCAGTACTTC	CASSRDTGSYEQYF
TRBJ2-7	TRBV2	14	.	TRBD1	TGTGCCAGCAGAGTAGGGACAGCCCCCGGCAAGCAGTACTTC	CASRVGTAPGKQYF
TRBJ2-6	TRBV7-2	17	.	TRBD1	TGTGCCAGCGGGCCGGACAGGTACTCCTCTGGGGCCAACGTCCTGACTTTC	CASGPDRYSSGANVLTF
TRBJ2-7	TRBV30	15	.	TRBD2	TGTGCCTGGACCCCGGGTAATAGCGGGAGTGCCGAGCAGTACTTC	CAWTPGNSGSAEQYF